This T cell receptor beta chain was sequenced during a study of CD8+CD57+ T cells in acquired aplastic anemia. Both TCR beta VDJ combination and CDR3 sequence profiling were carried out. Genomic DNA was the template for this profiling. MiXCR, applied by TCRdb to the reads, yields one record per CDR3 protein. The sample has 400,000 to 450,000 distinct CDR3 sequences, around 72% seen once. Sequencing was carried out using sorted CD4+, CD8+, or CD8+CD57+ T cells (not recorded which) from PBMCs. This TCR was sampled from a human donor in good health, serving as a control.

The CDR3 reads CATRMAGNTDYEQYF. CDR3 sequence (DNA): TGCGCCACGAGAATGGCAGGTAACACAGACTACGAGCAGTACTTC. The rearrangement links TRBV5-1 to TRBJ2-7; D not certain. This CDR3 is built from 15 residues. Between the trimmed V and J ends, which lost 9 bases and 3 bases, there was a span of 22 bases. Per germline, CDR1 SGHRS and CDR2 YFSETQ. The entire variable domain, with the rest obtained from reference TRBV5-1 and TRBJ2-7, is as follows: KAGVTQTPRYLIKTRGQQVTLSCSPISGHRSVSWYQQTPGQGLQFLFEYFSETQRNKGNFPGRFSGRQFSNSRSEMNVSTLELGDSALYLCATRMAGNTDYEQYFGPGTRLTVT.